This is a list of T cell receptor beta chains from one sample in a study of cytomegalovirus exposure and HLA in healthy donors. Profiling relied on immunoSEQ multiplex PCR, and the TCRdb table lists in-frame clones only, not all of them. The top ten clones hold 2.5% to 3.5% of a sample with about 110,000 clones, around three quarters of them seen once. The sequenced sample consisted of PBMCs. The receptors were sampled from a woman aged 18-35 years in good health and CMV-seropositive. The CDR3 runs from the conserved cysteine through the conserved F or W. A D gene is named only where the DNA matches it firmly. Some rows have no size entry. The others give once, few or many, or a class for an expanded clone.

CDR3 protein: CASSSDTYSGNTIYF; CDR3 DNA: TGTGCCAGCAGCTCGGACACCTACTCTGGAAACACCATATATTTT; D gene: NA; V gene: TRBV11-2; clone size: NA; J gene: TRBJ1-3
CDR3 protein: CVSSEWGGRQGRDTQYF; CDR3 DNA: TGTGTCAGCAGTGAATGGGGTGGCCGGCAGGGTAGAGATACGCAGTATTTT; D gene: NA; V gene: TRBV25-1; clone size: NA; J gene: TRBJ2-3
CDR3 protein: CASSEYSALAGVEQYF; CDR3 DNA: TGCGCCAGCAGTGAATACTCGGCACTAGCGGGAGTCGAGCAGTACTTC; D gene: TRBD2; V gene: TRBV10-1; clone size: NA; J gene: TRBJ2-7
CDR3 protein: CASRYREGRNNEQFF; CDR3 DNA: TGTGCCAGCAGGTACCGGGAGGGCCGGAACAATGAGCAGTTCTTC; D gene: TRBD2; V gene: TRBV9; clone size: NA; J gene: TRBJ2-1
CDR3 protein: CASSKGTSGYEQYF; CDR3 DNA: TGTGCCAGCAGTAAGGGGACTAGCGGGTACGAGCAGTACTTC; D gene: TRBD2; V gene: TRBV9; clone size: NA; J gene: TRBJ2-7
CDR3 protein: CASNLAGRDEQFF; CDR3 DNA: TGTGCCAGCAACCTAGCGGGACGGGATGAGCAGTTCTTC; D gene: TRBD2; V gene: TRBV2; clone size: medium-sized; J gene: TRBJ2-1
CDR3 protein: CASSLDYGYTF; CDR3 DNA: TGTGCCAGCTCACTAGACTATGGCTACACCTTC; D gene: NA; V gene: TRBV18; clone size: NA; J gene: TRBJ1-2
CDR3 protein: CASSLEPHREYEQYF; CDR3 DNA: TGCGCCAGCAGCTTGGAGCCCCACAGGGAGTACGAGCAGTACTTC; D gene: NA; V gene: TRBV5-1; clone size: NA; J gene: TRBJ2-7
CDR3 protein: CASSLLQGNTGELFF; CDR3 DNA: TGCGCCAGCAGCTTATTACAGGGGAACACCGGGGAGCTGTTTTTT; D gene: NA; V gene: TRBV5-1; clone size: NA; J gene: TRBJ2-2
CDR3 protein: CSVRHFWATEAFF; CDR3 DNA: TGCAGCGTCCGTCATTTCTGGGCCACTGAAGCTTTCTTT; D gene: NA; V gene: TRBV29-1; clone size: few; J gene: TRBJ1-1
CDR3 protein: CASRRQGGWNTEAFF; CDR3 DNA: TGCGCCAGCAGAAGGCAGGGCGGTTGGAACACTGAAGCTTTCTTT; D gene: NA; V gene: TRBV10-2; clone size: NA; J gene: TRBJ1-1
CDR3 protein: CASEQQGTGKSYEQYF; CDR3 DNA: TGTGCCAGCGAACAACAAGGGACAGGGAAGTCCTACGAGCAGTACTTC; D gene: TRBD1; V gene: TRBV27; clone size: NA; J gene: TRBJ2-7
CDR3 protein: CASSIPRAGDYGYTF; CDR3 DNA: TGTGCCAGTAGTATTCCGAGGGCAGGGGACTATGGCTACACCTTC; D gene: NA; V gene: TRBV19; clone size: NA; J gene: TRBJ1-2
CDR3 protein: CASSSGTESGYTF; CDR3 DNA: TGTGCCAGCAGCTCGGGAACAGAGAGTGGCTACACCTTC; D gene: NA; V gene: TRBV5-4; clone size: once; J gene: TRBJ1-2
CDR3 protein: CASSQDPGSHEQYF; CDR3 DNA: TGCGCCAGCAGCCAAGACCCGGGTAGCCACGAGCAGTACTTC; D gene: NA; V gene: TRBV4-1; clone size: NA; J gene: TRBJ2-7
CDR3 protein: CASSARRSNQPQHF; CDR3 DNA: TGTGCCAGCAGTGCCCGCAGGAGCAATCAGCCCCAGCATTTT; D gene: NA; V gene: TRBV2; clone size: NA; J gene: TRBJ1-5
CDR3 protein: CASSPPAGASTDTQYF; CDR3 DNA: TGTGCCAGCAGTCCCCCGGCGGGGGCTAGCACAGATACGCAGTATTTT; D gene: NA; V gene: TRBV28; clone size: NA; J gene: TRBJ2-3
CDR3 protein: CASKADRAPNTEAFF; CDR3 DNA: TGTGCCAGCAAAGCAGACAGGGCCCCGAACACTGAAGCTTTCTTT; D gene: TRBD1; V gene: TRBV4-2; clone size: NA; J gene: TRBJ1-1
CDR3 protein: CASSYRGQSTEAFF; CDR3 DNA: TGTGCCAGCAGTTACCGCGGACAGTCTACTGAAGCTTTCTTT; D gene: NA; V gene: TRBV6-5; clone size: NA; J gene: TRBJ1-1
CDR3 protein: CASISPGAKNIQYF; CDR3 DNA: TGTGCCAGCATTTCCCCGGGAGCCAAAAACATTCAGTACTTC; D gene: NA; V gene: TRBV6-1; clone size: NA; J gene: TRBJ2-4
CDR3 protein: CASSLVGPEVYEQYF; CDR3 DNA: TGCGCCAGCAGCTTGGTAGGCCCGGAGGTTTACGAGCAGTACTTC; D gene: NA; V gene: TRBV5-1; clone size: NA; J gene: TRBJ2-7
CDR3 protein: CASINYSVGGWNTGELFF; CDR3 DNA: TGCGCCAGCATAAATTATTCGGTCGGGGGATGGAACACCGGGGAGCTGTTTTTT; D gene: NA; V gene: TRBV10-2; clone size: NA; J gene: TRBJ2-2
CDR3 protein: CASSRQGAKYIQYF; CDR3 DNA: TGTGCCAGCAGCCGACAGGGGGCTAAATACATTCAGTACTTC; D gene: TRBD1; V gene: TRBV28; clone size: NA; J gene: TRBJ2-4
CDR3 protein: CASSRFPGLAALEQYF; CDR3 DNA: TGTGCCAGCAGCAGGTTTCCGGGACTAGCGGCCCTCGAGCAGTACTTC; D gene: TRBD2; V gene: TRBV14; clone size: NA; J gene: TRBJ2-7
CDR3 protein: CASSGRDISYEQYF; CDR3 DNA: TGTGCCAGTAGTGGGAGGGACATTTCCTACGAGCAGTACTTC; D gene: NA; V gene: TRBV19; clone size: NA; J gene: TRBJ2-7
CDR3 protein: CASSLRIAGNTIYF; CDR3 DNA: TGTGCCAGCAGTTTGCGGATCGCTGGAAACACCATATATTTT; D gene: NA; V gene: TRBV28; clone size: once; J gene: TRBJ1-3
CDR3 protein: CASSGLTGTYEQYF; CDR3 DNA: TGTGCCAGCAGCGGGTTGACAGGGACCTACGAGCAGTACTTC; D gene: TRBD1; V gene: TRBV7-6; clone size: NA; J gene: TRBJ2-7
CDR3 protein: CASIRGNNSNQPQHF; CDR3 DNA: TGTGCCAGCATTCGGGGGAACAATAGCAATCAGCCCCAGCATTTT; D gene: NA; V gene: TRBV9; clone size: NA; J gene: TRBJ1-5
CDR3 protein: CASSEWGLAANEQFF; CDR3 DNA: TGTGCCAGCAGTGAATGGGGACTAGCGGCCAATGAGCAGTTCTTC; D gene: TRBD2; V gene: TRBV2; clone size: NA; J gene: TRBJ2-1
CDR3 protein: CASLPLGGLNTEAFF; CDR3 DNA: TGTGCCAGCCTCCCCCTAGGAGGGCTGAACACTGAAGCTTTCTTT; D gene: NA; V gene: TRBV25-1; clone size: NA; J gene: TRBJ1-1
CDR3 protein: CASSLAGLAEETQYF; CDR3 DNA: TGTGCCAGCAGCTTAGCCGGACTAGCGGAAGAGACCCAGTACTTC; D gene: TRBD2; V gene: TRBV7-2; clone size: NA; J gene: TRBJ2-5
CDR3 protein: CASSENPGTSGELFF; CDR3 DNA: TGTGCCAGCAGTGAAAATCCGGGGACAAGCGGGGAGCTGTTTTTT; D gene: NA; V gene: TRBV6-1; clone size: NA; J gene: TRBJ2-2
CDR3 protein: CASSPSVAYNEQFF; CDR3 DNA: TGTGCCAGCAGTCCCTCGGTGGCCTACAATGAGCAGTTCTTC; D gene: NA; V gene: TRBV25-1; clone size: NA; J gene: TRBJ2-1
CDR3 protein: CASSRRGAGGYTF; CDR3 DNA: TGTGCCAGCTCACGTCGGGGGGCTGGTGGCTACACCTTC; D gene: NA; V gene: TRBV18; clone size: NA; J gene: TRBJ1-2
CDR3 protein: CASGPPGGGNIQYF; CDR3 DNA: TGTGCTAGTGGCCCGCCCGGGGGGGGAAACATTCAGTACTTC; D gene: TRBD2; V gene: TRBV12-5; clone size: NA; J gene: TRBJ2-4
CDR3 protein: CASSTSTGTLLYEQYF; CDR3 DNA: TGTGCCAGCAGTACCTCGACAGGGACCCTCCTATACGAGCAGTACTTC; D gene: TRBD1; V gene: TRBV27; clone size: NA; J gene: TRBJ2-7
CDR3 protein: CASSLGTASPLHF; CDR3 DNA: TGTGCCAGCAGCTTGGGTACAGCTTCACCCCTCCACTTT; D gene: NA; V gene: TRBV5-6; clone size: NA; J gene: TRBJ1-6
CDR3 protein: CASSEGGNQPQHF; CDR3 DNA: TGTGCCAGCAGTGAAGGAGGTAATCAGCCCCAGCATTTT; D gene: NA; V gene: TRBV6-1; clone size: NA; J gene: TRBJ1-5
CDR3 protein: CASSSTSGKITDTQYF; CDR3 DNA: TGCGCCAGCAGCTCTACTAGCGGGAAGATTACAGATACGCAGTATTTT; D gene: TRBD2; V gene: TRBV5-1; clone size: NA; J gene: TRBJ2-3
CDR3 protein: CASGLVRRQGLIYTF; CDR3 DNA: TGTGCTAGTGGTTTGGTACGCCGACAGGGCTTAATCTACACCTTC; D gene: TRBD1; V gene: TRBV12-5; clone size: NA; J gene: TRBJ1-2
CDR3 protein: CASSPRRREETQYF; CDR3 DNA: TGTGCCAGCTCACCAAGGAGACGTGAAGAGACCCAGTACTTC; D gene: NA; V gene: TRBV18; clone size: NA; J gene: TRBJ2-5
CDR3 protein: CASSSHRGSYEQYF; CDR3 DNA: TGTGCCAGCAGCTCGCACAGGGGTTCCTACGAGCAGTACTTC; D gene: TRBD1; V gene: TRBV7-2; clone size: NA; J gene: TRBJ2-7
CDR3 protein: CASSRMTSGSTDTQYF; CDR3 DNA: TGCGCCAGCAGCCGCATGACTAGCGGGAGCACAGATACGCAGTATTTT; D gene: TRBD2; V gene: TRBV5-1; clone size: NA; J gene: TRBJ2-3
CDR3 protein: CASSYSRSYEQYF; CDR3 DNA: TGTGCCAGCAGTTACTCCAGGTCTTACGAGCAGTACTTC; D gene: NA; V gene: TRBV6-6; clone size: NA; J gene: TRBJ2-7
CDR3 protein: CASSPGGLAGGMTDTQYF; CDR3 DNA: TGTGCCAGCAGCCCTGGGGGACTAGCGGGAGGGATGACAGATACGCAGTATTTT; D gene: TRBD2; V gene: TRBV5-5; clone size: NA; J gene: TRBJ2-3
CDR3 protein: CASSPGFYEQYF; CDR3 DNA: TGTGCCAGCAGCCCAGGGTTCTACGAGCAGTACTTC; D gene: NA; V gene: TRBV11-3; clone size: NA; J gene: TRBJ2-7
CDR3 protein: CASSLRHRESEAFF; CDR3 DNA: TGTGCCAGCAGTCTAAGGCACAGGGAGTCTGAAGCTTTCTTT; D gene: NA; V gene: TRBV27; clone size: few; J gene: TRBJ1-1
CDR3 protein: CASSHPSTGSPYEQYF; CDR3 DNA: TGTGCCAGCAGCCATCCCAGTACGGGAAGCCCCTACGAGCAGTACTTC; D gene: NA; V gene: TRBV14; clone size: few; J gene: TRBJ2-7
CDR3 protein: CASSLGQGVYSEAFF; CDR3 DNA: TGTGCCAGCAGCTTGGGACAGGGAGTCTATTCGGAGGCTTTCTTT; D gene: TRBD1; V gene: TRBV5-4; clone size: NA; J gene: TRBJ1-1
CDR3 protein: CASSLEAAISGNTIYF; CDR3 DNA: TGTGCCAGCAGCTTGGAGGCGGCAATCTCTGGAAACACCATATATTTT; D gene: NA; V gene: TRBV5-4; clone size: NA; J gene: TRBJ1-3
CDR3 protein: CASSERTGSFHEQYF; CDR3 DNA: TGTGCCAGCAGTGAACGGACAGGTTCCTTCCACGAGCAGTACTTC; D gene: TRBD1; V gene: TRBV25-1; clone size: NA; J gene: TRBJ2-7
CDR3 protein: CASSESPSARTYEQYF; CDR3 DNA: TGTGCCAGCAGTGAATCCCCGAGCGCCCGAACCTACGAGCAGTACTTC; D gene: NA; V gene: TRBV25-1; clone size: NA; J gene: TRBJ2-7
CDR3 protein: CASSPQGSEKLFF; CDR3 DNA: TGTGCCAGCTCACCCCAGGGGAGCGAAAAACTGTTTTTT; D gene: NA; V gene: TRBV18; clone size: NA; J gene: TRBJ1-4
CDR3 protein: CATNRESGYEQYF; CDR3 DNA: TGTGCCACCAACAGGGAATCAGGCTACGAGCAGTACTTC; D gene: NA; V gene: TRBV25-1; clone size: NA; J gene: TRBJ2-7
CDR3 protein: CASRGEGNTIYF; CDR3 DNA: TGCGCCAGCAGAGGAGAAGGAAACACCATATATTTT; D gene: NA; V gene: TRBV10-2; clone size: NA; J gene: TRBJ1-3
CDR3 protein: CASSIRGRSTEAFF; CDR3 DNA: TGTGCCAGTAGTATACGGGGTCGGAGCACTGAAGCTTTCTTT; D gene: NA; V gene: TRBV19; clone size: NA; J gene: TRBJ1-1
CDR3 protein: CASSQGQGANTEAFF; CDR3 DNA: TGTGCCAGCAGCCAAGGACAGGGGGCGAACACTGAAGCTTTCTTT; D gene: TRBD1; V gene: TRBV4-2; clone size: NA; J gene: TRBJ1-1
CDR3 protein: CAVDQGSPGANVLTF; CDR3 DNA: TGTGCAGTCGACCAGGGGTCCCCTGGGGCCAACGTCCTGACTTTC; D gene: NA; V gene: TRBV6-1; clone size: once; J gene: TRBJ2-6
CDR3 protein: CASMDGTGFNNEQFF; CDR3 DNA: TGCGCCAGCATGGATGGGACAGGGTTTAACAATGAGCAGTTCTTC; D gene: TRBD1; V gene: TRBV5-1; clone size: NA; J gene: TRBJ2-1
CDR3 protein: CASSVFGGMHEQYF; CDR3 DNA: TGTGCCAGTAGTGTCTTCGGGGGAATGCACGAGCAGTACTTC; D gene: NA; V gene: TRBV19; clone size: NA; J gene: TRBJ2-7